This is a list of T cell receptor beta chains from one sample in a study of T cell repertoires in cytomegalovirus infection. These TCRs' antigens remain unknown. TCRdb recomputed calls from the reads with MiXCR, one row per CDR3 protein. Of a few hundred thousand distinct CDR3 sequences in the sample, 40% were seen once. The sequencing used cultured PBMCs, collected from culture after CMV antigen stimulation. Source of these receptors: a human donor in good health (CMV status not recorded). Some clones in this sample may be carry-over from other donors' samples. Both conserved end residues are part of each CDR3. A D gene is named only where the DNA matches it firmly. Size is omitted from some rows. Given values are once, few, many or a class for expanded clones.

.,TRBV11-2,TRBJ2-7,.,TGTGCCAGCAGCTTAGACGGGGTCCCAGAGCAGTACTTC,CASSLDGVPEQYF
.,TRBV7-2,TRBJ1-6,few,TGTGCCAGCAGCTATCGGACTGGGAATTCACCCCTCCACTTT,CASSYRTGNSPLHF
.,TRBV12-3/TRBV12-4,TRBJ1-2,few,TGTGCCAGCAGTTTACAGCTCTATGGCTACACCTTC,CASSLQLYGYTF
.,TRBV4-2,TRBJ1-2,.,TGTGCCAGCAGCCAAGCCTCGGGTCTCTGGGCGGAGTCCTATGGCTACACCTTC,CASSQASGLWAESYGYTF
.,TRBV12-3/TRBV12-4,TRBJ1-5,few,TGTGCCAGCACCTTGGGTCTAGGGAACCAGCCCCAGCATTTT,CASTLGLGNQPQHF
.,TRBV29-1,TRBJ1-2,.,TGCAGCGTTGAACGGAAGGAGAGCTATGGCTACACCTTC,CSVERKESYGYTF
.,TRBV6-5,TRBJ2-7,.,TGTGCCAGCAGTTCAAGGGGGGGCTCCTACGAGCAGTACTTC,CASSSRGGSYEQYF
.,TRBV4-3,TRBJ1-5,.,TGCGCCAGCAGCCAAGATAAGGGGGATCAGCCCCAGCATTTT,CASSQDKGDQPQHF
.,TRBV15,TRBJ1-2,.,TGTGCCACCAGCAGAGATTACAACTATGGCTACACCTTC,CATSRDYNYGYTF
.,TRBV7-9,TRBJ1-1,.,TGTGCCAGCAGCTTGTTAACAGGTGAAGCTTTCTTT,CASSLLTGEAFF
.,TRBV7-9,TRBJ2-7,.,TGTGCCAGCAGCTTAGGGTGGCTAGCCGGGGCCTACGAGCAGTACTTC,CASSLGWLAGAYEQYF
.,TRBV11-2,TRBJ2-5,.,TGTGCCAGCAGCTTAATAGGGGTAGTACGAGAGACCCAGTACTTC,CASSLIGVVRETQYF
.,TRBV7-2,TRBJ2-7,many,TGTGCCAGCAGCTTACTCCTAGGTGGGGACGAGCAGTACTTC,CASSLLLGGDEQYF
.,TRBV6-2/TRBV6-3,TRBJ2-7,few,TGTGCCAGCAGTTACTCCCGGACAGGACTAACCTACGAGCAGTACTTC,CASSYSRTGLTYEQYF
.,TRBV20-1,TRBJ2-5,.,TGCAGTGCTCAGGACTATACATCTGAGACCCAGTACTTC,CSAQDYTSETQYF
.,TRBV7-2,TRBJ2-1,few,TGTGCCAGCAGTGTATTTAGGGGGGATGAGCAGTTCTTC,CASSVFRGDEQFF
.,TRBV27,TRBJ1-5,few,TGTGCCAGCAGTTTATCTGGGGGCCCGTGGCAGCCCCAGCATTTT,CASSLSGGPWQPQHF
.,TRBV20-1,TRBJ2-5,.,TGCAGTGCTAGAACACAGGGAAGGCAAGAGACCCAGTACTTC,CSARTQGRQETQYF
.,TRBV5-6,TRBJ1-1,.,TGTGCCAGCAGCTTGGACAGGAGGGAAGCTTTCTTT,CASSLDRREAFF
.,TRBV19,TRBJ2-1,.,TGTGCCAGTAGTGAGACGGACAGCTCCTACAATGAGCAGTTCTTC,CASSETDSSYNEQFF
.,TRBV7-3,TRBJ1-6,.,TGTGCCAGCAGCCGTAATGACGGTTATAATTCACCCCTCCACTTT,CASSRNDGYNSPLHF
TRBD1,TRBV7-9,TRBJ1-2,.,TGTGCCAGCAATGACAGGGCTAACTATGGCTACACCTTC,CASNDRANYGYTF
.,TRBV7-2,TRBJ1-6,.,TGTGCCAGCAGCTTAGTTCGGACATTTGACTCACCCCTCCACTTT,CASSLVRTFDSPLHF
.,TRBV7-2,TRBJ2-7,many,TGTGCCAGCAGCTTAGGCAGGCAGGGGACCTACGAGCAGTACTTC,CASSLGRQGTYEQYF
.,TRBV7-8,TRBJ2-3,.,TGTGCCAGCAGCCTTACAGTCCGAAGCACAGATACGCAGTATTTT,CASSLTVRSTDTQYF
.,TRBV6-6,TRBJ1-5,.,TGTGCCAGCAGTTACGGTTCAGGACAGCCCCAGCATTTT,CASSYGSGQPQHF
TRBD2,TRBV6-1,TRBJ2-5,.,TGTGCCAGCAGTGAAATGCCAGCGGGGCAAGAGACCCAGTACTTC,CASSEMPAGQETQYF
TRBD2,TRBV7-2,TRBJ2-1,few,TGTGCCAGCAGCTTAGTGGGACTAGAACCCCAAAATGAGCAGTTCTTC,CASSLVGLEPQNEQFF
TRBD1,TRBV7-2,TRBJ2-3,few,TGTGCCAGCAGCGGACAGGTTTCGGATACGCAGTATTTT,CASSGQVSDTQYF
TRBD2,TRBV5-1,TRBJ2-3,.,TGCGCCAGCAGCGGACCGACTAGCGGGGGCGATACGCAGTATTTT,CASSGPTSGGDTQYF
TRBD2,TRBV20-1,TRBJ2-7,.,TGCAGTGCTGCTAGCGGCTACGAGCAGTACTTC,CSAASGYEQYF
TRBD2,TRBV11-2,TRBJ2-5,.,TGTGCCAGCAGCACCTGGACTAGCGGGGAAGAGACCCAGTACTTC,CASSTWTSGEETQYF
TRBD2,TRBV12-3/TRBV12-4,TRBJ2-3,few,TGTGCCAGCAGTATCGGACTAGCGGGGACAGATACGCAGTATTTT,CASSIGLAGTDTQYF
.,TRBV12-3/TRBV12-4,TRBJ2-3,.,TGTGCCAGCGCCCCCCGCCCAGATACGCAGTATTTT,CASAPRPDTQYF
.,TRBV7-9,TRBJ2-2,few,TGTGCCAGCAGCTTAGTTATGCCCGGGGAGCTGTTTTTT,CASSLVMPGELFF
.,TRBV5-1,TRBJ1-1,.,TGCGCCAGCAGACTCAACACGGGTTCCACTGAAGCTTTCTTT,CASRLNTGSTEAFF
.,TRBV4-2,TRBJ2-1,few,TGTGCCAGCAGCCAAGGTTCGCAAGAGGATTACAATGAGCAGTTCTTC,CASSQGSQEDYNEQFF
.,TRBV20-1,TRBJ1-1,.,TGCAGTGCCGCCAGAAGGGCCTATGAAGCTTTCTTT,CSAARRAYEAFF
.,TRBV7-6,TRBJ2-3,.,TGTGCCAGCAGCTTAGATAGCCCACGATCAGATACGCAGTATTTT,CASSLDSPRSDTQYF
.,TRBV2,TRBJ2-3,few,TGTGCCACCAAGGAAGCGACTAGCACAGATACGCAGTATTTT,CATKEATSTDTQYF
TRBD2,TRBV5-4,TRBJ2-1,.,TGTGCCAGCAGTTCTCCCACGGGGGGGCTTTACAATGAGCAGTTCTTC,CASSSPTGGLYNEQFF
.,TRBV12-3/TRBV12-4,TRBJ1-5,.,TGTGCCAGCAGTTTCTCCGGGCCAGGCAATCAGCCCCAGCATTTT,CASSFSGPGNQPQHF
.,TRBV4-3,TRBJ1-1,.,TGCGCCAGCAGCCAAGGGGTCAGCTCCCCTGAAGCTTTCTTT,CASSQGVSSPEAFF
.,TRBV30,TRBJ1-1,.,TGTGCCTGGGCTAGTAGTGAAGCTTTCTTT,CAWASSEAFF
TRBD1,TRBV20-1,TRBJ1-6,.,TGCAGTGCCGTGGACAGGCAAAATAATTCACCCCTCCACTTT,CSAVDRQNNSPLHF
TRBD2,TRBV11-2,TRBJ2-5,few,TGTGCCAGCAGCTTAGGACTAGCGTTAAAAGAGACCCAGTACTTC,CASSLGLALKETQYF
.,TRBV7-2,TRBJ1-2,.,TGTGCCAGCAGCTTAGCCCCAGGGGAGAGTGGCTACACCTTC,CASSLAPGESGYTF
.,TRBV7-2,TRBJ2-7,.,TGTGCCAGCCTCCGCTCCGGGACGTCGGATTCCTACGAGCAGTACTTC,CASLRSGTSDSYEQYF
TRBD2,TRBV6-1,TRBJ2-3,.,TGTGCCAGCAGTGAACTCCTAGCGGGAGGGCCAGGAGATACGCAGTATTTT,CASSELLAGGPGDTQYF
.,TRBV4-1,TRBJ1-2,.,TGCGCCAGCAGCCAAGAAGCGCGGGCAGGCTATGGCTACACCTTC,CASSQEARAGYGYTF
.,TRBV7-2,TRBJ2-2,few,TGTGCCAGCAGCCGGGCTCTAGTCCAAGACGGGGATAGGGAGCTGTTTTTT,CASSRALVQDGDRELFF
.,TRBV5-5,TRBJ2-5,few,TGTGCCAGCAGCTTCAACAACCGGGAGACCCAGTACTTC,CASSFNNRETQYF
.,TRBV27,TRBJ2-7,.,TGTGCCAGCAGTTTAACATCTAGGAACGAGCAGTACTTC,CASSLTSRNEQYF
TRBD2,TRBV6-6,TRBJ2-7,few,TGTGCCAGCAGTCCGGGACTAGCGGGCCGCAGATCCTACGAGCAGTACTTC,CASSPGLAGRRSYEQYF